These 6 T cell receptor beta chains share one sample of origin, sequenced in a study of cytomegalovirus exposure and HLA in healthy donors. Sequencing used immunoSEQ multiplex PCR; TCRdb keeps in-frame clones, though not all of them. This table holds about 130,000 clones, about 90% found once. The sequenced sample was PBMCs. The receptor set was obtained from a young woman in good health and CMV-seropositive.

There are a few counts of this clone. V usage is TRBV11-2 and J usage is TRBJ2-7, with 12 bases fitting TRBD1. Germline trimming cut 7 bases from V and 6 bases from J; bases unmatched to any gene: 7. This CDR3 spans 14 amino acids. Per germline, CDR1 SGHAT and CDR2 FQNNGV. The CDR3 DNA is TGTGCCAGCAAAGAACCGGGACAGGGGGCCGAGCAGTACTTC. Its translation: CASKEPGQGAEQYF.

The chain couples TRBV27 to TRBJ2-7; the match to TRBD1 covers 7 bases. This CDR3 has 16 residues. Looked up from germline, CDR1 is MNHEY and CDR2 is SMNVEV (reference sequence). J was trimmed by 7 bases and V by 5 bases; bases with no gene match: 17. The CDR3 reads CASSLTPGRTTGEQYF. The CDR3 DNA reads TGTGCCAGCAGTCTCACACCGGGACGGACGACAGGGGAGCAGTACTTC.

The chain couples TRBV19 to TRBJ2-2, with D tentatively TRBD1 (7 bases). Germline CDR1 is LNHDA and CDR2 is SQIVND (reference sequence). V dropped 4 bases and J dropped 1 base, with 10 bases sitting between them. CDR3 length: 15 residues. CDR3 sequence reads: CASSNQGGNTGELFF. The CDR3 DNA reads as TGTGCCAGTAGTAACCAGGGGGGGAACACCGGGGAGCTGTTTTTT.

The V call is TRBV5-1, the J call TRBJ2-7, with no clear D. The CDR3 consists of 13 residues. With 3 bases removed from V and 4 bases from J, the gap between germline ends came to 11 bases. Per germline, CDR1 SGHRS and CDR2 YFSETQ. CDR3 sequence: CASSSQDRYEQYF. CDR3 DNA: TGCGCCAGCAGCTCTCAGGATAGATACGAGCAGTACTTC.

The chain joins TRBV18 to TRBJ2-1, with D possibly TRBD1 on 5 matching bases. V lost 2 bases and J lost 0, with 11 bases in between. The CDR3 totals 16 residues. CDR1 and CDR2 (germline): KGHSH, LQKENI. CDR3 bases: TGTGCCAGCTCACCAGACAGATTGAGCTCCTACAATGAGCAGTTCTTC. Amino acid sequence: CASSPDRLSSYNEQFF. Variable domain in full (rest from reference TRBV18 and TRBJ2-1): NAGVMQNPRHLVRRRGQEARLRCSPMKGHSHVYWYRQLPEEGLKFMVYLQKENIIDESGMPKERFSAEFPKEGPSILRIQQVVRGDSAAYFCASSPDRLSSYNEQFFGPGTRLTVL.

This chain connects TRBV29-1 to TRBJ1-1; no definite D call. In germline, CDR1 is SQVTM, CDR2 ANQGSEA. Trimming stripped 4 bases from V and 4 bases from J, with 7 bases between. The CDR3 has 11 residues. The CDR3 loop reads CSVVTGTEAFF. Written as DNA, the CDR3 is TGCAGCGTTGTTACGGGCACTGAAGCTTTCTTT.